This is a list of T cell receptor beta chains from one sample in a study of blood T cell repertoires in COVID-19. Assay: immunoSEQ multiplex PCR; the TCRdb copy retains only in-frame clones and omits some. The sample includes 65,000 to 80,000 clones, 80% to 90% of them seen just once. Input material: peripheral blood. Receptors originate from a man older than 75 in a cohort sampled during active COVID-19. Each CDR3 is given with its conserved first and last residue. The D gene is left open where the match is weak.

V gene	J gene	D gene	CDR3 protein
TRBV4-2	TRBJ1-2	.	CASSQDRGGGVEGYTF
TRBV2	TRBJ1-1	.	CASSVARGTEAFF
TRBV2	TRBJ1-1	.	CASSAQGKSGNTEAFF
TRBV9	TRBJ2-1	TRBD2	CASSNQLAVEQFF
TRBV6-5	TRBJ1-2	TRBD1	CASSYGTGVYGYTF
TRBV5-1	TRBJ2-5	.	CASTSSQETQYF
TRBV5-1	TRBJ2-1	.	CASSLVAGANEQFF
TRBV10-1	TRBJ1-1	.	CASRPRGDPDTEAFF
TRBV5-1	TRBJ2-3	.	CASSLDSRSTDTQYF
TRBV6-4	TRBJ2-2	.	CASSKFQGQSTGELFF
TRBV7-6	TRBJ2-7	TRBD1	CASSRGQVGEQYF
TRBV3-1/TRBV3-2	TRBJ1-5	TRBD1	CASSLGQGYNQPQHF
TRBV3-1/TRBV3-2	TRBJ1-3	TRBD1	CASSQLRDSGNTIYF
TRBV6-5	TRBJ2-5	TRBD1	CASRRTGELETQYF
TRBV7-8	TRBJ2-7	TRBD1	CASSLALQGALGTYEQYF
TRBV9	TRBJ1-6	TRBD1	CASSVAGGDSPLHF
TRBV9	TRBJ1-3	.	CASSVEAGSGNTIYF
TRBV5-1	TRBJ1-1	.	CASSSTGASGGEAFF
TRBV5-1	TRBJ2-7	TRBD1	CASSLQGNEQYF
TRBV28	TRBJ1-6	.	CASAIKGGRDSPLHF
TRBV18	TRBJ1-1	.	CASSPHTDTEAFF
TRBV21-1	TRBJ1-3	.	CASSKIRTKQSGNTIYF
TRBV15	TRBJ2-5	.	CATSREVSMERTQYF
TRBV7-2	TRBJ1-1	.	CASSSRQDLNTEAFF
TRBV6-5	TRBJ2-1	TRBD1	CASSPRQGDSNEQFF
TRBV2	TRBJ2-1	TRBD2	CASSDWRGGNNEQFF
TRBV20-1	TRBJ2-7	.	CSAYRDGEQYF
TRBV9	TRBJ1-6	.	CASRGESGSPLHF
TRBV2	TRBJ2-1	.	CASKEGGNWDEQFF
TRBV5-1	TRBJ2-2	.	CASSLEGSNTGELFF
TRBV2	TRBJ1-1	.	CASRGSGRVPPF
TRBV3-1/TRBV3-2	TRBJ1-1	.	CASSLGQWNTEAFF
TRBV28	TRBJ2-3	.	CASSSTGFTDTQYF